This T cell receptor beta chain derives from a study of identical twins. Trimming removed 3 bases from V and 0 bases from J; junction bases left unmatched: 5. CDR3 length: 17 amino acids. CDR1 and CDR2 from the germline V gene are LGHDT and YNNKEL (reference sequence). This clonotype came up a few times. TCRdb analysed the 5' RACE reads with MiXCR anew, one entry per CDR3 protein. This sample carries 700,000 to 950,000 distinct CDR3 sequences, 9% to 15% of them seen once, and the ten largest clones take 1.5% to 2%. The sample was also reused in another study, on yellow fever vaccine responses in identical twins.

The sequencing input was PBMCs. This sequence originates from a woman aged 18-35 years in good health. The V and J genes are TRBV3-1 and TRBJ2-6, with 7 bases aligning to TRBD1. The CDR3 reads CASSHVQGYSGANVLTF. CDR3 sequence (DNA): TGTGCCAGCAGCCACGTACAGGGGTACTCTGGGGCCAACGTCCTGACTTTC. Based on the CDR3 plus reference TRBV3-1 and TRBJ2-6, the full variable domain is DTAVSQTPKYLVTQMGNDKSIKCEQNLGHDTMYWYKQDSKKFLKIMFSYNNKELIINETVPNRFSPKSPDKAHLNLHINSLELGDSAVYFCASSHVQGYSGANVLTFGAGSRLTVL.